Sequencing of this T cell receptor (beta chain) was carried out in a study of T cell changes during pregnancy in multiple sclerosis. Sequencing used immunoSEQ multiplex PCR; TCRdb keeps in-frame clones, though not all of them. The repertoire consists of about 64,000 clones, with less than 95% occurring once and the leading ten covering 5.5% to 7%. This material consisted of peripheral blood, taken in the third trimester of pregnancy. The source of this sequence is a female donor in good health, enrolled as a control in a pregnancy study.

This chain's CDR3 is CASSDRQGETQYF. CDR3 DNA: TGTGCCAGCTCGGACAGGCAAGGGGAGACCCAGTACTTC. The chain carries TRBV18 and TRBJ2-5, with 7 bases aligning to TRBD1. Germline values: CDR1 KGHSH, CDR2 LQKENI. V shed 6 bases and J 5 bases; nucleotides not matched to a gene: 6. CDR3 length: 13 amino acids.